This TCR beta chain was captured in a study of cytomegalovirus exposure and HLA in healthy donors. PCR used 60 Vbeta primers and 13 Jbeta primers. Profiling relied on immunoSEQ multiplex PCR, and the TCRdb table lists in-frame clones only, not all of them. The sample includes about 110,000 clones, roughly 71% seen only once; the top ten take roughly a tenth. This clone was seen a single time. Its antigen is currently unknown. Findings and caveats of the study: In a later analysis, at a false discovery rate of 0.05, 16,951 TCR beta sequences matched HLA alleles. A later analysis appeared to link common viral pathogens to several of the most significant clusters. Most observed TCR sequences were rare, whereas some public TCRs were detected in many donors.

J gave up 8 bases and V 6 bases, and 6 bases lay outside the gene matches. This CDR3 is built from 13 residues. Germline values: CDR1 LGHNA, CDR2 YNFKEQ. The V call is TRBV4-2, the J call TRBJ2-2, with 7 nucleotides matching TRBD2. This TCR was recovered from a man aged 35-49 years in good health and CMV-seropositive. Sequencing was carried out using PBMCs. As DNA, the CDR3 is TGTGCCAGCAGGCGAGGACTAGGGGGGGAGCTGTTTTTT. It is translated as CASRRGLGGELFF.